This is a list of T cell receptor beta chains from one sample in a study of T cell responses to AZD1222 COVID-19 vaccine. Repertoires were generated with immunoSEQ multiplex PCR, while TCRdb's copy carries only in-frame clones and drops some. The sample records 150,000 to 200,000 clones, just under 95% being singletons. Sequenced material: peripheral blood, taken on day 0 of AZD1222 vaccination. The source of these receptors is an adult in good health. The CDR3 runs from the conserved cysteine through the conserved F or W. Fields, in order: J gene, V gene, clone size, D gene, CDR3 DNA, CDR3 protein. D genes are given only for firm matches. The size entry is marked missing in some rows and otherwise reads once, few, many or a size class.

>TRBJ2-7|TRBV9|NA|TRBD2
TGTGCCAGCAGCGTAGGGGCTAGCGGGACCTACGAGCAGTACTTC
CASSVGASGTYEQYF
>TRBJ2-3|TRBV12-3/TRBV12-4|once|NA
TGTGCCAGCACATTTGGGACAGATACGCAGTATTTT
CASTFGTDTQYF
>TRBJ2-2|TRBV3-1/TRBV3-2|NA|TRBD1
TGTGCCAGCAACCGACAGGGGCACACCGGGGAGCTGTTTTTT
CASNRQGHTGELFF
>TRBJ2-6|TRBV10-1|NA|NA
TGCGCCAGCAGTCGGGACTCTGGGGCCAACGTCCTGACTTTC
CASSRDSGANVLTF
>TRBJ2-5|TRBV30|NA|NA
TGTGCCTGGAGCCGAGGGTCTGGCGGTGGCTGGTCGACCCAGTACTTC
CAWSRGSGGGWSTQYF
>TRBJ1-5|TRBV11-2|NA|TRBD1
TGTGCCAGCAGCGTTCACGGGACAGGGGGCAATCAGCCCCAGCATTTT
CASSVHGTGGNQPQHF
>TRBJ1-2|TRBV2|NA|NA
TGTGCCAGCTACTTGGAGGGCTACACCTTC
CASYLEGYTF
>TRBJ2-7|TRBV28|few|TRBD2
TGTGCCAGCAGCTCCAGCGGGGGTCTTAGCTCCTACGAGCAGTACTTC
CASSSSGGLSSYEQYF
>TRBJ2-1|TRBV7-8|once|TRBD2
TGTGCCAGCAGTTTCGGGGACTACCGAAATGAGCAGTTCTTC
CASSFGDYRNEQFF
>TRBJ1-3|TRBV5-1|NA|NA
TGCGCCAGCAGCCTCTCAGGGGCGCAAGGAAACACCATATATTTT
CASSLSGAQGNTIYF
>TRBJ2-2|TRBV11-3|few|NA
TGTGCCAGCAGCTCGGGACTCCCGAACACCGGGGAGCTGTTTTTT
CASSSGLPNTGELFF
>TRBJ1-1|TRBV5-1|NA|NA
TGCGCCAGCAGCTTGCGGGGACCCCGCGGGGCAGCTTTCTTT
CASSLRGPRGAAFF
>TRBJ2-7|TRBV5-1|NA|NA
TGCGCCAGCAGACGAGGGGGGCAACCCTCCTACGAGCAGTACTTC
CASRRGGQPSYEQYF
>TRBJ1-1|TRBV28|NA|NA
TGTGCCAGCAGTTTCCTGGCCATGTACACTGAAGCTTTCTTT
CASSFLAMYTEAFF
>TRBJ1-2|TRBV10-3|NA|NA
TGTGCCATCATCCCCGAAGACCGGGTGGGTGGCTACACCTTC
CAIIPEDRVGGYTF
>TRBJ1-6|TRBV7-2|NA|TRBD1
TGTGCCAGCAGCTTAGTAGGCAGGGGGCTAGGTTCCTATAATTCACCCCTCCACTTT
CASSLVGRGLGSYNSPLHF
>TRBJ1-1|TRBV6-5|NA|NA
TGTGCCAGCAGTTATGTCCAGGGCAGAACTGAAGCTTTCTTT
CASSYVQGRTEAFF
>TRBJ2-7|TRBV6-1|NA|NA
TGTGCCAGCAGTGAACAACCCAGGGGATTTTACGAGCAGTACTTC
CASSEQPRGFYEQYF
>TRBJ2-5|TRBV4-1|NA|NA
TGCGCCAGCAGCCATCGGGGGACAGTAAAAGAGACCCAGTACTTC
CASSHRGTVKETQYF
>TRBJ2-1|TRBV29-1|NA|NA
TGCAGCGCCCCGCGAGGGTCCTACAATGAGCAGTTCTTC
CSAPRGSYNEQFF
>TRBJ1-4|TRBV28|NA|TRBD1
TGTGCCAGCAGTTCTAGGACAGGGGGGTATGAAAAACTGTTTTTT
CASSSRTGGYEKLFF
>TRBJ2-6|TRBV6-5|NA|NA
TGTGCCAGCAGTCGGACCTCCTCTGGGGCCAACGTCCTGACTTTC
CASSRTSSGANVLTF
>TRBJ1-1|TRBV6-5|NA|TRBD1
TGTGCCAGCAGTTACTTGCAGGGGGGCACTGAAGCTTTCTTT
CASSYLQGGTEAFF
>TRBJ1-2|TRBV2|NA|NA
TGTGCCAGCAACGCGGGGGGCCGTAACTATGGCTACACCTTC
CASNAGGRNYGYTF
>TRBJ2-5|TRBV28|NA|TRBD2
TGTGCCAGCAGTACACTAGCGGGTCTTTACGGTGGGGAGACCCAGTACTTC
CASSTLAGLYGGETQYF
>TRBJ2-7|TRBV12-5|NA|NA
TGTGCTAGTGGTTTGGCAATAAACGACCGTTTAGCTTCGTCCGAGCAGTACTTC
CASGLAINDRLASSEQYF
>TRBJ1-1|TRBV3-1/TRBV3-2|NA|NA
TGTGCCAGCAGCCAAGGTAGGGGCTTGAACACTGAAGCTTTCTTT
CASSQGRGLNTEAFF
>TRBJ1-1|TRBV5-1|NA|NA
TGCGCCAGTCAGGGAAGTGGTCTATTGGACACTGAAGCTTTCTTT
CASQGSGLLDTEAFF
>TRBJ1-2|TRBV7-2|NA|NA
TGTGCCAGCAGCTTAGGGGACAACTATGGCTACACCTTC
CASSLGDNYGYTF
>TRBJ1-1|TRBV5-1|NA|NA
TGCGCCAGCAGAACCGAAGTGGGGTTGGCTGAAGCTTTCTTT
CASRTEVGLAEAFF
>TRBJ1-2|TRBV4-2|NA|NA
TGTGCCAGCAGCCAAGATCGGGCGTCAGCCTATGGCTACACCTTC
CASSQDRASAYGYTF
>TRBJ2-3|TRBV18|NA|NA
TGTGCCAGCTCTCCCGGGGTCATTCAGGGTACGCAGTATTTT
CASSPGVIQGTQYF
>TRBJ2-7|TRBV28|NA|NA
TGTGCCAGCAGTCCCGGCAGGGTAGGCTACGAGCAGTACTTC
CASSPGRVGYEQYF
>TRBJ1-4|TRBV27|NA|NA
TGTGCCAGCAGTCCAAGGGTTGCAACTAATGAAAAACTGTTTTTT
CASSPRVATNEKLFF
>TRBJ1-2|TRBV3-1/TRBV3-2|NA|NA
TGTGCCAGCAGCCTCGGACGGTTCTATGGCTACACCTTC
CASSLGRFYGYTF
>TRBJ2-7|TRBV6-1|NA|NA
TGTGCCAGCAGTGACAGGTCTCGGGGCGAGCAGTACTTC
CASSDRSRGEQYF
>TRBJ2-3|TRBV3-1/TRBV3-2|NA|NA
TGTGCCAGCAGCCAAGAGGGTGGGCGGCCGGTTACTAGCACAGATACGCAGTATTTT
CASSQEGGRPVTSTDTQYF
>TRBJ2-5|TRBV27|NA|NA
TGTGCCAGCAGTTTAGGGGACTGGACACAAGAGACCCAGTACTTC
CASSLGDWTQETQYF
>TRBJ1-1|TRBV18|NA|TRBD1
TGTGCCAGCTCGGGAGGGACAGGGGGATATGAAGCTTTCTTT
CASSGGTGGYEAFF
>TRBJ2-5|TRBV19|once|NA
TGTGCCAGTAGTATCGGCCTAGGGGAGACCCAGTACTTC
CASSIGLGETQYF
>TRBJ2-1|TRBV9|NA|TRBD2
TGTGCCAGCAGCCCGAGGGGGACTAGCGGGAGACTGGGAAATGAGCAGTTCTTC
CASSPRGTSGRLGNEQFF
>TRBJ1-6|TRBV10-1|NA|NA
TGCGCCAGCAGCCTGGGCAGGGTAGATTCACCCCTCCACTTT
CASSLGRVDSPLHF
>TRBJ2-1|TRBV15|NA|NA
TGTGCCACCAGTAACCTGGGCGTCCACAATGAGCAGTTCTTC
CATSNLGVHNEQFF
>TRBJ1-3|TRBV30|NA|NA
TGTGCCTGGAGTGTAGGGGGAAACACCATATATTTT
CAWSVGGNTIYF
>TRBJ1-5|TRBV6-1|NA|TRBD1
TGTGCCAGCAGTGGCCCCAATACAGTAGGGGGCTCTAGCAATCAGCCCCAGCATTTT
CASSGPNTVGGSSNQPQHF
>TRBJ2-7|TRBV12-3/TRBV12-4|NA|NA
TGTGCCAGCAGTTTAGAGTACGAGCAGTACTTC
CASSLEYEQYF
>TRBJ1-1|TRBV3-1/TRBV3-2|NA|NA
TGTGCCAGCAGCCAGGGGGGTGGGACTGAAGCTTTCTTT
CASSQGGGTEAFF
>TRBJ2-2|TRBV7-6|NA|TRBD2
TGTGCCAGCAGCTTAGAGACTAGCGGGTGGAACACCGGGGAGCTGTTTTTT
CASSLETSGWNTGELFF
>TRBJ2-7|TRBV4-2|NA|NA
TGTGCCAGCAGCCAAGACGGCGGAAGTCCTTCCTACGAGCAGTACTTC
CASSQDGGSPSYEQYF